The T cell receptor beta chain under discussion was sequenced for a study of T-cell reconstitution after alpha-beta-depleted transplantation in children. V shed 0 bases and J shed 0 bases, with 9 bases lying between them. This CDR3 has 15 residues. Germline CDR1 reads SGHKS; CDR2 reads YYEKEE (reference sequence). This clonotype was seen repeatedly, ten times or more. Unique molecular identifiers were incorporated into the prepared TCRbeta library. TCRdb independently ran MiXCR on the PCR reads; one entry per CDR3 protein. The sample has some 240,000 distinct CDR3 sequences; around 13% are singletons.

Sequences were derived from PBMCs from the stem cell graft donor, sampled from the stem cell graft. V and J are TRBV5-5 and TRBJ1-2; no definite D call. The receptor's source is a human donor who donated a stem cell graft to a child with acute lymphoblastic leukemia. CDR3 in DNA: TGTGCCAGCAGCTTGGACGGAACAACTAACTATGGCTACACCTTC. Its protein product is CASSLDGTTNYGYTF.